This is a list of T cell receptor beta chains from one sample in a study of blood T cell repertoires in COVID-19. Clones were read by immunoSEQ multiplex PCR, and TCRdb kept only the in-frame ones, dropping some. The sample includes 200,000 to 300,000 clones, 80% to 90% of them seen just once. The sample taken for sequencing was peripheral blood. Receptors originate from a man between 25 and 39 years old with active or convalescent COVID-19. Both conserved end residues are part of each CDR3. The D gene is left open where the match is weak. Size is stated for part of the rows, as once, few or many counts, or as a class when the clone is expanded.

cdr3_nt cdr3_aa v_call clone_size j_call d_call
TGTGCCAGCAGTATATCGGGATATCAGCCCCAGCATTTT CASSISGYQPQHF TRBV2 - TRBJ1-5 -
TGTGCCAGCAGCCAAGATTTGCTAGCGGGGCACACAGATACGCAGTATTTT CASSQDLLAGHTDTQYF TRBV4-2 - TRBJ2-3 TRBD2
TGTGCCAGCAGCGACTCGATCGGACCGGGAACGAATTCACCCCTCCACTTT CASSDSIGPGTNSPLHF TRBV7-9 once TRBJ1-6 -
TGTGCCAGCAGAAAAGGGGCTTTAGAGAACACTGAAGCTTTCTTT CASRKGALENTEAFF TRBV6-6 - TRBJ1-1 -
TGTGCCAGCAGCCAAGATCTGGTTGCGGGCCCTGGCTACACCTTC CASSQDLVAGPGYTF TRBV3-1/TRBV3-2 - TRBJ1-2 -
TGTGCCAGTAGGGGGACAGGGGGCTCTGGAAACACCATATATTTT CASRGTGGSGNTIYF TRBV19 - TRBJ1-3 TRBD1
TGTGCCAGCAGCACCCTTGTTGGGCTAGCGGGGGGAAACACAGATACGCAGTATTTT CASSTLVGLAGGNTDTQYF TRBV11-2 - TRBJ2-3 TRBD2
TGCGCCAGCAGCTTGGCCGGGAGGCTAACTAATGAAAAACTGTTTTTT CASSLAGRLTNEKLFF TRBV5-1 once TRBJ1-4 -
TGTGCCAGCAGCTTGATCCTAGCAGGCCCCACAGATACGCAGTATTTT CASSLILAGPTDTQYF TRBV11-2 - TRBJ2-3 -
TGTGCCAGCAGGGACCAGGGGGCCGGGGAGCTGTTTTTT CASRDQGAGELFF TRBV5-4 - TRBJ2-2 TRBD1
TGTGCCAGCAGTGAAAGGCGGGGGATTCAAGAGACCCAGTACTTC CASSERRGIQETQYF TRBV2 - TRBJ2-5 TRBD2
TGTGCCAGCAGCGTAGGATCGGGACAGCCCCAGCATTTT CASSVGSGQPQHF TRBV9 - TRBJ1-5 -
TGTGCCAGTAGTATGCAGGCTAACTATGGCTACACCTTC CASSMQANYGYTF TRBV19 few TRBJ1-2 -
TGTGCCAGCACCTCTGGTGTTGGGCTCACTGAAGCTTTCTTT CASTSGVGLTEAFF TRBV6-5 once TRBJ1-1 -
TGCGCCAGCAGTTTTCAAGTACAGGGTCACTATGGCTACACCTTC CASSFQVQGHYGYTF TRBV10-2 - TRBJ1-2 -
TGTGCCAGCAGCGTAGATTCCAGCTATGGCTACACCTTC CASSVDSSYGYTF TRBV9 few TRBJ1-2 -
TGTGCCAGCAGTGAATGGGGGCCCTCCTACGAGCAGTACTTC CASSEWGPSYEQYF TRBV2 - TRBJ2-7 -
TGTGCCAGCAGCTTAGGGACAGGGACCCAAGAGACCCAGTACTTC CASSLGTGTQETQYF TRBV7-3 - TRBJ2-5 TRBD1
TGTGCCAGCAGTGTCGGACAGGGGTGGCAGTATTTT CASSVGQGWQYF TRBV12-3/TRBV12-4 - TRBJ2-3 TRBD1
TGCGCCAGCAGCAGGACACCGCAGGAGACCCAGTACTTC CASSRTPQETQYF TRBV5-1 - TRBJ2-5 -
TGTGCCAGCGCCCGGTTGGGGTCGTTAGGGGCTCAGAACACTGAAGCTTTCTTT CASARLGSLGAQNTEAFF TRBV7-8 - TRBJ1-1 -
TGTGCCAGCAGCGCAGGGGACGGGTTGGGTGAGCAGTACTTC CASSAGDGLGEQYF TRBV9 - TRBJ2-7 -
TGTGCCAGCAGCTTCCGGACAGTGCCCTTCGGGTCCTACGAGCAGTACTTC CASSFRTVPFGSYEQYF TRBV7-2 once TRBJ2-7 -
TGTGCCAGCAGTTACACGTTTGGGGGGAACACCATATATTTT CASSYTFGGNTIYF TRBV6-5 - TRBJ1-3 -
TGTGCCAGCAAAAGGGGTGGAAACACCATATATTTT CASKRGGNTIYF TRBV19 - TRBJ1-3 -
TGTGCCAGCACCCCGGGGGGACGGCAGAACTATGGCTACACCTTC CASTPGGRQNYGYTF TRBV27 - TRBJ1-2 -
TGTGCCAGCAGCTTAGTACTTATTGGGGGGTCCTACTCTGGCTACACCTTC CASSLVLIGGSYSGYTF TRBV7-9 - TRBJ1-2 -
TGTGCCAGCAGCGGGGGAAGCTCCTACAATGAGCAGTTCTTC CASSGGSSYNEQFF TRBV6-6 - TRBJ2-1 -
TGTGCCAGCAGCCCAACCAACAGGCCCCCCTATGGCTACACCTTC CASSPTNRPPYGYTF TRBV7-9 - TRBJ1-2 -
TGTGCCACCTCCCCGGAGGGAGTCCGGGGACAGCCCCAGCATTTT CATSPEGVRGQPQHF TRBV24-1 - TRBJ1-5 -
TGTGCCAGCAGTGACAGGTATAATTCACCCCTCCACTTT CASSDRYNSPLHF TRBV6-1 - TRBJ1-6 -
TGCGCCAGCAGCCAAGATGAGTTTATCGGCTACACCTTC CASSQDEFIGYTF TRBV4-1 - TRBJ1-2 -
TGTGCCAGTAGTCCTCAGGGGGCGCGCACCGGGGAGCTGTTTTTT CASSPQGARTGELFF TRBV19 - TRBJ2-2 TRBD1
TGCGCCAGCAGCCAAGAATTTACAGGGCCCAACTATGGCTACACCTTC CASSQEFTGPNYGYTF TRBV4-3 - TRBJ1-2 -
TGCAGCGTTGCGGAGGGCCCAAATTCACCCCTCCACTTT CSVAEGPNSPLHF TRBV29-1 - TRBJ1-6 -
TGTGCCAGCAAGAGCGGGGTGAACACAGATACGCAGTATTTT CASKSGVNTDTQYF TRBV6-6 - TRBJ2-3 TRBD2
TGTGCCAGCAGTCCTAGGGGGACGGTCTTTAGCAATCAGCCCCAGCATTTT CASSPRGTVFSNQPQHF TRBV27 - TRBJ1-5 -
TGCGCCAGCAGCTTCCGACTAGCGGGGGAAGGTGAGCAGTTCTTC CASSFRLAGEGEQFF TRBV4-3 - TRBJ2-1 TRBD2
TGCGCCAGCAGCCCCCGGACAGGGAGGAATGAAAAACTGTTTTTT CASSPRTGRNEKLFF TRBV5-1 - TRBJ1-4 TRBD1
TGTGCCAGCAGCTTAGGATTAGGAGGGAGACAAGCTTTCTTT CASSLGLGGRQAFF TRBV7-9 - TRBJ1-1 -
TGTGCCAGCAGCCACGAGGTAGACTATGGCTACACCTTC CASSHEVDYGYTF TRBV14 once TRBJ1-2 -
TGTGCCAGCAGCTTAGTTTTTGGAGGGCTAGCTGGAAACACCATATATTTT CASSLVFGGLAGNTIYF TRBV7-2 few TRBJ1-3 -
TGTGCCAGCAGCCAAGAACTGCGCGGCGGTTCACCCCTCCACTTT CASSQELRGGSPLHF TRBV4-2 few TRBJ1-6 -